This T cell receptor beta chain comes out of a study of blood T cells in healthy people across ages. Next came a second PCR, run for about 7 to 12 cycles, which used a sample-barcoded 5' primer along with a J-beta primer mix. All samples gave at least 3 million CDR3-containing paired-end reads. TCRdb processed the 5' RACE reads anew with MiXCR; each CDR3 protein has one entry. The sample contains fewer than 950,000 distinct CDR3 sequences, roughly 40% of which appear only once. Specimen: blood. This sequence originates from a man aged 18-30 years in good health.

The CDR3 region has the DNA TGTGCCAGCAGTTACCCGGAATACGGGACAGGGTTAGATACGCAGTATTTT. As protein: CASSYPEYGTGLDTQYF. V is TRBV6-2 or TRBV6-3 and J is TRBJ2-3, with 9 bases fitting TRBD1. V lost 2 bases and J lost 5; bases outside the gene matches: 11. The CDR3 is 17 residues long. Germline V gene lookup returns CDR1 MNHEY and CDR2 SVGEGT.